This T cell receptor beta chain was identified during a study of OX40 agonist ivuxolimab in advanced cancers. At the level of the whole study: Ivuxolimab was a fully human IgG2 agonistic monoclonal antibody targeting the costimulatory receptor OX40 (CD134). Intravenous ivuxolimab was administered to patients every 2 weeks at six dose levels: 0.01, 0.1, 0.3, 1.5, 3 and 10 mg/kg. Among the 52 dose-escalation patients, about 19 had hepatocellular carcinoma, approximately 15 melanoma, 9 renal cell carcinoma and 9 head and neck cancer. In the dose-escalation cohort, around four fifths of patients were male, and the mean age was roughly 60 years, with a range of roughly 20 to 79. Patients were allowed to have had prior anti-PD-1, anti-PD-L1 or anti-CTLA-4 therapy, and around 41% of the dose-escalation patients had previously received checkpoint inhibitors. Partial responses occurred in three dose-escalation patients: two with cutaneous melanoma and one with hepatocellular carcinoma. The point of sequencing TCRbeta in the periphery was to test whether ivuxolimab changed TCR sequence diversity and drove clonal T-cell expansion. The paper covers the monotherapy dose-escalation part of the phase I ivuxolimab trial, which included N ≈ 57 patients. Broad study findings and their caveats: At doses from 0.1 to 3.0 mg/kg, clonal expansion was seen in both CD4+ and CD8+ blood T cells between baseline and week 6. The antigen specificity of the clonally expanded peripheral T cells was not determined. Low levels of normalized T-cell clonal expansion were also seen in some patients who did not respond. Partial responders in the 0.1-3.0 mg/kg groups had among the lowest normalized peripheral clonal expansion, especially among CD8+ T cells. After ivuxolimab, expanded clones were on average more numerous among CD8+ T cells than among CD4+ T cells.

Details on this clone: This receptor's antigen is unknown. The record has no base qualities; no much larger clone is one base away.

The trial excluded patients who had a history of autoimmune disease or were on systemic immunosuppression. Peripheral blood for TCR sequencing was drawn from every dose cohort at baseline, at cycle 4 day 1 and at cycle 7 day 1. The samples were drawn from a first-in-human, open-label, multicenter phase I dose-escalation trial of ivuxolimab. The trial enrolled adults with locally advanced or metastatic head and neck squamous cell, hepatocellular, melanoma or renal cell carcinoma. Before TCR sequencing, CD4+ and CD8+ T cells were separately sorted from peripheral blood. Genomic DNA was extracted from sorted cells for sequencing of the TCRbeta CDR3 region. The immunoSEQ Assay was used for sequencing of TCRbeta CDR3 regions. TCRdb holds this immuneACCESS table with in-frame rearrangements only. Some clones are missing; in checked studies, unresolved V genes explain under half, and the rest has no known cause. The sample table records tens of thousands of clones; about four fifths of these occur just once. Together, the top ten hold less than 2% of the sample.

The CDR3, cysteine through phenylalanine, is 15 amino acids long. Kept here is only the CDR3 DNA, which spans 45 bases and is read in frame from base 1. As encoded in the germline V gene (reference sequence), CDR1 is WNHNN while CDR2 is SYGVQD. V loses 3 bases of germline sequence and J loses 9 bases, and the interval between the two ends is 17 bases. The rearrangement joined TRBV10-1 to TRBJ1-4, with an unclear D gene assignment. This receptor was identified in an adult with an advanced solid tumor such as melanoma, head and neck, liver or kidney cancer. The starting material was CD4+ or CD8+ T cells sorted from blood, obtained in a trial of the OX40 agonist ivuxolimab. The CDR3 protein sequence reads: CASSEPIRFEKKLFF. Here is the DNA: TGCGCCAGCAGTGAACCCATTCGGTTCGAGAAAAAACTGTTTTTT.